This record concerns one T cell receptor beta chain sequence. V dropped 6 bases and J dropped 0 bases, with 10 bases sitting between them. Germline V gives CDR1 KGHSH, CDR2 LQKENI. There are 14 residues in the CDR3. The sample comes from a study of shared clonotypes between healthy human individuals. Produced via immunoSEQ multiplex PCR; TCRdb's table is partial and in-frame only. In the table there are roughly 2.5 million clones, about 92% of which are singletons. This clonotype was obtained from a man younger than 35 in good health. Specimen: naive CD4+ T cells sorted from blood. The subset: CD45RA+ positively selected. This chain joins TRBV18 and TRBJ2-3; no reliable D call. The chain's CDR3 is CASSPEYSTDTQYF. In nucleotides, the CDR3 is TGTGCCAGCTCTCCAGAGTATAGCACAGATACGCAGTATTTT.